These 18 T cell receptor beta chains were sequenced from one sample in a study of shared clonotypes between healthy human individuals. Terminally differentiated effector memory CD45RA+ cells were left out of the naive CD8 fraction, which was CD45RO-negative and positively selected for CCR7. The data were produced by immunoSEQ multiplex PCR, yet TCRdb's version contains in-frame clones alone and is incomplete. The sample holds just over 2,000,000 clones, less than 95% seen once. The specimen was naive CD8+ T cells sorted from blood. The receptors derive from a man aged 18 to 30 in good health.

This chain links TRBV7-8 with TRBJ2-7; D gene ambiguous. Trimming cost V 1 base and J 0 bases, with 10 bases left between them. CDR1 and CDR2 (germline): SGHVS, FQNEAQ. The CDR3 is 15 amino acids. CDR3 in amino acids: CASSLVSLSSYEQYF. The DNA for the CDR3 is TGTGCCAGCAGCTTAGTATCCCTGAGCTCCTACGAGCAGTACTTC.

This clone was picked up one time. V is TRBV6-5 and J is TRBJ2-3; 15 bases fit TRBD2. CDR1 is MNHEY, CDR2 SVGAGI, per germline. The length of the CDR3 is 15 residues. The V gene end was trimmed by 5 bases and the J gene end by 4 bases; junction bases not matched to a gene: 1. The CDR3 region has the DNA TGTGCCAGCAGTCGGACTAGCGGGAGGGCAGATACGCAGTATTTT. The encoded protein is CASSRTSGRADTQYF.

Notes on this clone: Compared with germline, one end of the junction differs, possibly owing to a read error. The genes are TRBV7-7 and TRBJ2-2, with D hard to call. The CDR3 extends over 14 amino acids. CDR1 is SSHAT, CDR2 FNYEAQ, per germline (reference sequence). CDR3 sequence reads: CASSYTPNTGELFF. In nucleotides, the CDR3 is TGTGCTAGCAGCTACACTCCAAACACCGGGGAGCTGTTTTTT.

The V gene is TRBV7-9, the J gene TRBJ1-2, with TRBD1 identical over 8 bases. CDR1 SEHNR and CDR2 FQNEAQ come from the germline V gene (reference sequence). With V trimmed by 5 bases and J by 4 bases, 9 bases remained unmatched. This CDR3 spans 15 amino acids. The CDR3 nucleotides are TGTGCCAGCAGCCCCATTGGACAGGGTGCCTATGGCTACACCTTC. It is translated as CASSPIGQGAYGYTF.

The CDR3 DNA follows: TGTGCCAGCAGCGTAGGATGGGGTTGGGAGACCCAGTACTTC. It encodes CASSVGWGWETQYF. This chain links TRBV9 with TRBJ2-5; the D is unclear. Germline V CDR1 and CDR2: SGDLS, YYNGEE. This CDR3 is 14 amino acids long. V lost 0 bases and J 5 bases, leaving 11 bases between the germline ends.

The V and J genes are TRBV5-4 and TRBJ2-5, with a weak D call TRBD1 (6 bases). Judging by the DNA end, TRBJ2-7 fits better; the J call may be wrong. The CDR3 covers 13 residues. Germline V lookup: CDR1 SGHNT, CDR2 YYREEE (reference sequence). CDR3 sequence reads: CASRPQGVHEQYF. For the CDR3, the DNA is TGTGCCAGCAGACCACAGGGAGTCCACGAGCAGTACTTC.

CDR3 sequence: CASRQEFGTTKNIQYF. CDR3 sequence (DNA): TGTGCCAGCAGGCAAGAATTCGGGACTACCAAAAACATTCAGTACTTC. The chain combines TRBV27 with TRBJ2-4, with TRBD2 identical over 7 bases. Germline V gene lookup returns CDR1 MNHEY and CDR2 SMNVEV (reference sequence). This CDR3 region has 16 residues. With 6 bases clipped from V and 2 bases from J, the junction kept 10 bases outside the gene matches.

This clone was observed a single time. CDR3 nucleotide sequence: TGTGCCAGCAGCTCGTCACCGGGACAGTCCTACGAGCAGTACTTC. Translating it yields CASSSSPGQSYEQYF. The rearrangement joins TRBV5-6 to TRBJ2-7; TRBD1 agrees at 7 bases. CDR3 size: 15 residues. From germline, CDR1 is SGHDT and CDR2 YYEEEE. After removal of 3 bases from V and 1 base from J, the junction contained 7 bases not matched to a gene. Complete variable domain (other parts from reference TRBV5-6 and TRBJ2-7): DAGVTQSPTHLIKTRGQQVTLRCSPKSGHDTVSWYQQALGQGPQFIFQYYEEEERQRGNFPDRFSGHQFPNYSSELNVNALLLGDSALYLCASSSSPGQSYEQYFGPGTRLTVT.

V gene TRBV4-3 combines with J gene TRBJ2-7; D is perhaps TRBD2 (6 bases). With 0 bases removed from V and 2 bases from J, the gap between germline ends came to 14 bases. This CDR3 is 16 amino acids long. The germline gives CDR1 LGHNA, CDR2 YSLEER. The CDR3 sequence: CASSQDPGGEAYEQYF. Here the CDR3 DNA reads TGCGCCAGCAGCCAAGATCCGGGCGGGGAGGCCTACGAGCAGTACTTC.

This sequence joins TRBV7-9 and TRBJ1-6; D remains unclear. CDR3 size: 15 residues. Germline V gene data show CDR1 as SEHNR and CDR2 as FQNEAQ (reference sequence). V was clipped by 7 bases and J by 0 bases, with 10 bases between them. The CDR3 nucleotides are TGTGCCAGCATCCAGGAAAGCTCCTATAATTCACCCCTCCACTTT. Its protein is CASIQESSYNSPLHF.

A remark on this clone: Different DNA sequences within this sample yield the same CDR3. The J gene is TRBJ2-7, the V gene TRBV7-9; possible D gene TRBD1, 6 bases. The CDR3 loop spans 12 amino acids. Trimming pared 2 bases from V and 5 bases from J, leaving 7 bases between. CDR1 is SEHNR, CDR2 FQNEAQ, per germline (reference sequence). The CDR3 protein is CASSLKGDEQYF. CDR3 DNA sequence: TGTGCCAGCAGCTTAAAGGGGGACGAGCAGTACTTC. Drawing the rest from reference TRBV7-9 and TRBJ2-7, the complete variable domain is DTGVSQNPRHKITKRGQNVTFRCDPISEHNRLYWYRQTLGQGPEFLTYFQNEAQLEKSRLLSDRFSAERPKGSFSTLEIQRTEQGDSAMYLCASSLKGDEQYFGPGTRLTVT.

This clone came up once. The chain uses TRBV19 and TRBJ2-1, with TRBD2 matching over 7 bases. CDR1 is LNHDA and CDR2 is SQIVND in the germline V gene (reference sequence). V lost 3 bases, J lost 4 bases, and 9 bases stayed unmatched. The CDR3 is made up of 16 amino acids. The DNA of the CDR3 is TGTGCCAGTAGTATCTGGGCGGGAGCGTTATACAATGAGCAGTTCTTC. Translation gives CASSIWAGALYNEQFF.

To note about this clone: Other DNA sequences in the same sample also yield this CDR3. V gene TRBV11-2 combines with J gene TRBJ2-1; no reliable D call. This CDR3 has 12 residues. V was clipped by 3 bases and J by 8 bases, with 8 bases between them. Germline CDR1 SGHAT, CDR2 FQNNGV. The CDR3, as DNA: TGTGCCAGCAGCTTGGGCTTGCATGAGCAGTTCTTC. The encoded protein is CASSLGLHEQFF.

The DNA for the CDR3 is TGTGCCTGGAGTGGCCGGGCCCCTAGGGACAATGAGCAGTTCTTC. It is translated as CAWSGRAPRDNEQFF. The chain uses TRBV30 and TRBJ2-1; unclear D gene. CDR1 GTSNPN and CDR2 SVGIG come from the germline V gene (reference sequence). There are 15 residues in the CDR3. The V end was cut by 1 base, the J end by 5 bases, with 15 bases between.

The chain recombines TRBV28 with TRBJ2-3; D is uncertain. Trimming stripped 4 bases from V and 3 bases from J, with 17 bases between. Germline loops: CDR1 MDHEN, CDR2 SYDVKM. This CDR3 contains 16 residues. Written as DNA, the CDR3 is TGTGCCAGCAGTTCGCACCCCATTCCCGGTACAGATACGCAGTATTTT. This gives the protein CASSSHPIPGTDTQYF.

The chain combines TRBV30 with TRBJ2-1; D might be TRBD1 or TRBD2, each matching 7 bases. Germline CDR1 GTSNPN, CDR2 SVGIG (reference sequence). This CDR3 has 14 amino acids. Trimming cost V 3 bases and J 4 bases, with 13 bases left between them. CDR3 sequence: CAWRRQGGYNEQFF. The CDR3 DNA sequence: TGTGCCTGGAGAAGGCAGGGGGGGTACAATGAGCAGTTCTTC.

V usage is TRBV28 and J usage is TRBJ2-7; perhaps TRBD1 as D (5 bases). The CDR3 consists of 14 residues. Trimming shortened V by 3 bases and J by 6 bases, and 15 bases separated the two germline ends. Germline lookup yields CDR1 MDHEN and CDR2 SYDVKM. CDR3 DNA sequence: TGTGCCAGCAGTTTTTGGGAACAGGTCGGCGAGCAGTACTTC. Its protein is CASSFWEQVGEQYF. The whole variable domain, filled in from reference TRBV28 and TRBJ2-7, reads DVKVTQSSRYLVKRTGEKVFLECVQDMDHENMFWYRQDPGLGLRLIYFSYDVKMKEKGDIPEGYSVSREKKERFSLILESASTNQTSMYLCASSFWEQVGEQYFGPGTRLTVT.

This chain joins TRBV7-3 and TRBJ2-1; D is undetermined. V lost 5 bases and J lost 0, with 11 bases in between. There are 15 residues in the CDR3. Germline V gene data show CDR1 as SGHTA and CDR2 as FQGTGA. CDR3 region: CASSPTRSSYNEQFF. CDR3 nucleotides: TGTGCCAGCAGCCCGACCAGGAGCTCCTACAATGAGCAGTTCTTC.